One sample yielded the 22 T cell receptor beta chains listed below, sequenced in a study of identical twins. MiXCR was run by TCRdb on the 5' RACE reads, yielding one entry per CDR3 protein. The profile covers around 670,000 distinct CDR3 sequences, with around 5.7% appearing a single time and approximately 1.6% taken by the ten largest. The source material was naive T cells sorted from blood. These TCRs come from a man between 18 and 35 years old in good health.

This clonotype was detected many times. The J gene is TRBJ2-7, the V gene TRBV6-2 or TRBV6-3; no clear D gene. Germline CDR1 is MNHEY and CDR2 is SVGEGT. This CDR3 comprises 13 residues. V was shortened by 2 bases and J by 6 bases, with 11 bases between the two germline ends. The CDR3 region has the DNA TGTGCCAGCAGTTACAGTAGCCCTTCCGAGCAGTACGTC. It encodes CASSYSSPSEQYV.

The chain has TRBV10-3 and TRBJ2-6; D not resolved. CDR3 length: 18 residues. CDR1 and CDR2 from the germline V gene are ENHRY and SYGVKD. Deletions cut 0 bases from V and 0 bases from J, with 12 bases between. The CDR3 is CAISESPGRSSGANVLTF. CDR3 DNA: TGTGCCATCAGTGAGTCGCCGGGCCGATCCTCTGGGGCCAACGTCCTGACTTTC.

This clonotype was seen many times. This chain uses TRBV12-3 or TRBV12-4 with TRBJ1-1, with TRBD1 as a possible D gene (5 bases). The germline V and J ends were trimmed by 1 base and 3 bases, with 12 bases remaining between them. This CDR3 is built from 15 residues. The CDR3 bases are TGTGCCAGCAGTTTAGGGGGGTGGGGAGACACTGAAGCTTTCTTT. Amino acid sequence: CASSLGGWGDTEAFF.

The CDR3 nucleotides read TGTGCCATCAGTAGGGAGGGGAACATTCAGTACTTC. Encoded protein: CAISREGNIQYF. The chain recombines TRBV10-3 with TRBJ2-4; 7 nucleotides line up with TRBD2. From germline, CDR1 is ENHRY and CDR2 SYGVKD. There are 12 residues in the CDR3. The J segment lost 7 bases and the V segment lost 5 bases, leaving 2 bases of the junction unmatched.

This clonotype was recorded many times. The CDR3 protein is CASSKTAYNEQFF. CDR3 sequence (DNA): TGTGCCAGTAGTAAGACAGCCTACAATGAGCAGTTCTTC. This chain connects TRBV19 to TRBJ2-1; TRBD1 is a possible D gene (5 bases). The V end was cut by 4 bases, the J end by 2 bases, with 6 bases between. Germline V gene sequence: CDR1 LNHDA, CDR2 SQIVND (reference sequence). This CDR3 contains 13 residues.

There are a few counts of this clonotype. The CDR3 is CASSPLGVSVYNEQFF. CDR3 sequence (DNA): TGTGCCAGCAGTCCCCTGGGGGTGAGTGTATACAATGAGCAGTTCTTC. The chain links TRBV28 to TRBJ2-1, with D tentatively TRBD1 or TRBD2 (5 bases each). The CDR3 totals 16 residues. The V and J ends lost 5 bases and 4 bases respectively, with 18 bases between them. Germline values: CDR1 MDHEN, CDR2 SYDVKM.

This clonotype was seen more than once but under ten times. CDR3 region: CASSRPQGRDNSPLHF. The CDR3 DNA sequence: TGTGCCAGCAGCCGACCACAGGGGAGGGATAATTCACCCCTCCACTTT. This chain links TRBV4-2 with TRBJ1-6; 7 bases are a match to TRBD1. With 4 bases clipped from V and 5 bases from J, the junction kept 8 bases outside the gene matches. CDR1 LGHNA and CDR2 YNFKEQ come from the germline V gene. The CDR3 is 16 residues long.

The sample holds many counts of this clonotype. The V gene is TRBV28, the J gene TRBJ2-1; 10 nucleotides match TRBD2. Trimming removed 4 bases from V and 0 bases from J; junction bases left unmatched: 3. The germline gives CDR1 MDHEN, CDR2 SYDVKM. CDR3 size: 16 residues. DNA for the CDR3: TGTGCCAGCAGTTGGAGACTAGCGGGCTCCTACAATGAGCAGTTCTTC. It is translated as CASSWRLAGSYNEQFF.

This clonotype was found many times. The chain combines TRBV7-2 with TRBJ2-3, with D hard to call. V dropped 3 bases and J dropped 6 bases, with 10 bases sitting between them. Germline values: CDR1 SGHTA, CDR2 FQGNSA. This CDR3 contains 13 residues. The CDR3 nucleotides read TGTGCCAGCAGCTTGGGATGGCGTGATACGCAGTATTTT. It encodes CASSLGWRDTQYF.

This clonotype has at least ten counts. The chain links TRBV6-2 or TRBV6-3 to TRBJ2-7; TRBD1 might be the D (5 bases). Germline loops: CDR1 MNHEY, CDR2 SVGEGT. Trimming removed 6 bases from V and 6 bases from J, with 15 bases in between. The CDR3 runs 13 residues. The CDR3 spells CASRDLQGFEQYF. The CDR3 nucleotides read TGTGCCAGCAGAGATCTCCAGGGATTCGAGCAGTACTTC.

The V gene is TRBV6-1, the J gene TRBJ2-7, with TRBD2 as a possible D gene (7 bases). The CDR3 runs to 17 residues. Per the germline V gene, CDR1 is MNHNS and CDR2 is SASEGT. V lost 6 bases to trimming and J lost 2 bases, with 23 bases between them. The CDR3 spells CASSRGGGAGRAYEQYF. The CDR3 region has the DNA TGTGCCAGCAGCCGAGGAGGGGGGGCAGGGAGAGCCTACGAGCAGTACTTC.

The rearrangement joins TRBV27 to TRBJ1-2, with TRBD1 identical over 8 bases. This CDR3 region has 13 residues. After removal of 3 bases from V and 7 bases from J, the junction contained 4 bases not matched to a gene. In germline, CDR1 is MNHEY, CDR2 SMNVEV (reference sequence). The CDR3 sequence is CASSLQTGVGYTF. The DNA of the CDR3 is TGTGCCAGCAGTTTGCAGACAGGGGTTGGCTACACCTTC.

The rearrangement uses TRBV30 and TRBJ2-1, with 9 bases matching TRBD2. The germline V gene has CDR1 GTSNPN and CDR2 SVGIG (reference sequence). The CDR3 is 15 amino acids. The junction had 7 bases not matched to a gene; V was cut back by 5 bases and J by 2 bases. The CDR3 here is CAWRSLAGTYNEQFF. The CDR3 nucleotides read TGTGCCTGGCGCAGTCTAGCGGGGACCTACAATGAGCAGTTCTTC.

This clonotype was seen more than once but under ten times. The chain combines TRBV6-5 with TRBJ1-6, with 8 bases that match TRBD1. Trimming at V came to 2 bases and at J to 3 bases, leaving 12 bases not matched to a gene. The germline CDR1 and CDR2 sequences are MNHEY and SVGAGI. CDR3 length equals 19 residues. The CDR3 region is CASSYAGRDRKLYNSPLHF. The DNA for the CDR3 is TGTGCCAGCAGTTACGCGGGGAGGGACAGGAAACTCTATAATTCACCCCTCCACTTT.

This clonotype has only a few counts. V is TRBV7-9 and J is TRBJ2-6, with no clear D. The CDR3 totals 15 residues. V was cut by 4 bases and J by 1 base, with 8 bases left in between. Germline V gives CDR1 SEHNR, CDR2 FQNEAQ (reference sequence). Written as DNA, the CDR3 is TGTGCCAGCAGCTGGATAAATTCTGGGGCCAACGTCCTGACTTTC. As protein: CASSWINSGANVLTF.

This rearrangement joins TRBV2 to TRBJ2-3, with a possible D match to TRBD1 (5 bases). The ends were cut back, 2 bases at V and 4 bases at J, with 13 bases in the middle. The CDR3 extends over 15 amino acids. Germline CDR1 and CDR2: SNHLY and FYNNEI. The CDR3 spells CASSELQGRPDTQYF. For the CDR3, the DNA is TGTGCCAGCAGTGAACTGCAGGGCCGTCCAGATACGCAGTATTTT.

The chain links TRBV18 to TRBJ2-3; D unclear. The germline V and J ends were trimmed by 1 base and 3 bases, with 14 bases remaining between them. The CDR3 covers 16 residues. Germline CDR1 is KGHSH and CDR2 is LQKENI. CDR3 bases: TGTGCCAGCTCACCACGCACCCCCGAGAGGACAGATACGCAGTATTTT. Its translation: CASSPRTPERTDTQYF.

This clonotype was found many times. J is TRBJ2-2 and V is TRBV20-1, with TRBD2 matching 7 bases. After removal of 3 bases from V and 4 bases from J, the junction contained 8 bases not matched to a gene. Germline V gene sequence: CDR1 DFQATT, CDR2 SNEGSKA (reference sequence). This CDR3 has 15 amino acids. The CDR3 DNA follows: TGCAGTGCTAGTACGGCTAGCGGTGGCACCGGGGAGCTGTTTTTT. Protein sequence: CSASTASGGTGELFF.

The chain carries TRBV7-6 and TRBJ2-7; D gene unclear. The CDR3 has 17 amino acids. The germline CDR1 and CDR2 sequences are SGHVS and FNYEAQ. Trimming took 2 bases from V and 4 from J, leaving 21 bases between them. In DNA, the CDR3 is TGTGCCAGCAGCTTATTTAGGCCCCCTTCGGTCTCTTACGAGCAGTACGTC. Protein sequence: CASSLFRPPSVSYEQYV.

This clonotype was recorded at least ten times. The V and J genes are TRBV27 and TRBJ2-1, with D possibly being TRBD1 (6 bases). The CDR3 is made up of 15 amino acids. Germline lookup yields CDR1 MNHEY and CDR2 SMNVEV (reference sequence). The V end lost 8 bases, the J end lost 0 bases, and 14 bases lay between the germline ends. CDR3 region: CASSPGVSSYNEQFF. The CDR3 DNA reads TGTGCCAGCTCACCAGGGGTCTCCTCCTACAATGAGCAGTTCTTC.

This clonotype was picked up many times. This rearrangement joins TRBV5-1 to TRBJ1-1, with D hard to call. Germline CDR1 reads SGHRS; CDR2 reads YFSETQ. This CDR3 region has 13 residues. V lost 1 base to trimming and J lost 6 bases, with 10 bases between them. This CDR3 reads CASSLLGWAEAFF. The CDR3 DNA follows: TGCGCCAGCAGCTTGCTCGGGTGGGCTGAAGCTTTCTTT. The complete variable domain, with remaining parts taken from reference TRBV5-1 and TRBJ1-1, reads KAGVTQTPRYLIKTRGQQVTLSCSPISGHRSVSWYQQTPGQGLQFLFEYFSETQRNKGNFPGRFSGRQFSNSRSEMNVSTLELGDSALYLCASSLLGWAEAFFGQGTRLTVV.

This clonotype has just a few counts. The rearrangement uses TRBV20-1 and TRBJ2-5; D could derive from TRBD1 or TRBD2 (5 bases each). The CDR3 runs 12 residues. V was trimmed by 3 bases and J by 7 bases, leaving 12 bases between them. Germline-derived CDR1 and CDR2 are DFQATT and SNEGSKA (reference sequence). The CDR3 bases are TGCAGTGCTAGCCGGGACCCCGGGACCCAGTACTTC. Encoded protein: CSASRDPGTQYF.